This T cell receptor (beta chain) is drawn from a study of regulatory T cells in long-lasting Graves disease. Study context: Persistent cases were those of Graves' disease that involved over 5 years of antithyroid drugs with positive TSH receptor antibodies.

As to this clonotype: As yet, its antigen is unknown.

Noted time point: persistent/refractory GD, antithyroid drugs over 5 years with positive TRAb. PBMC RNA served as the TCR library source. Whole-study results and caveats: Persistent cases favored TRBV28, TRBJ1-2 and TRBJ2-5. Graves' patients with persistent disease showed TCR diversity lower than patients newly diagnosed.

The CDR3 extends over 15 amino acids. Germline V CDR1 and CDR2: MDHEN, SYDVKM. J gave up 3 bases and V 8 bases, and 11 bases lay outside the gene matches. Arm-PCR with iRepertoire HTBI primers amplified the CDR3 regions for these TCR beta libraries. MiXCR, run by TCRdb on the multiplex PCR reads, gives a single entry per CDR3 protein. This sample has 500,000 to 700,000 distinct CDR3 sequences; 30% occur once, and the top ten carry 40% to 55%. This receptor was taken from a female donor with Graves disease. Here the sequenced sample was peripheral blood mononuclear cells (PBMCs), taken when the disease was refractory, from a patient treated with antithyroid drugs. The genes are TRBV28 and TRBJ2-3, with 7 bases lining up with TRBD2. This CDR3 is CASSGGTIGTDTQYF. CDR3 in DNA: TGTGCCAGCTCGGGGGGTACAATTGGGACAGATACGCAGTATTTT.